This T cell receptor (beta chain) was sequenced for a study of blood T cell repertoires in COVID-19. Study information: Specimens from acute and convalescent COVID-19 originated in the United States, Italy and Spain. Nucleic acid was either cDNA or gDNA, and it came from T cells, B-cell-depleted T cells, or PBMCs.

This clone showed up just once. Germline V lookup: CDR1 SGHRS, CDR2 YFSETQ. The germline V and J ends were trimmed by 0 bases and 2 bases, with 11 bases remaining between them. This CDR3 spans 15 amino acids. Authors' processing steps: For nucleated cells, counts were estimated from reference gene primer amplification. Clones were read by immunoSEQ multiplex PCR, and TCRdb kept only the in-frame ones, dropping some. That table gives V, J and clone size, and the DNA gave D and trimming. The table has about 180,000 clones, approximately 78% seen once. Those enrolled in Seattle joined during active infection and were followed longitudinally afterward.

The rearrangement links TRBV5-1 to TRBJ1-1; tentative D call: TRBD1 (6 bases). Material for sequencing was peripheral blood. This sequence originates from a woman of 80 years or more with COVID-19, enrolled during active disease. This CDR3 is CASSLAQGQNTEAFF. CDR3 sequence (DNA): TGCGCCAGCAGCTTGGCTCAGGGGCAAAACACTGAAGCTTTCTTT. The variable domain in full, completed from reference TRBV5-1 and TRBJ1-1, reads KAGVTQTPRYLIKTRGQQVTLSCSPISGHRSVSWYQQTPGQGLQFLFEYFSETQRNKGNFPGRFSGRQFSNSRSEMNVSTLELGDSALYLCASSLAQGQNTEAFFGQGTRLTVV.